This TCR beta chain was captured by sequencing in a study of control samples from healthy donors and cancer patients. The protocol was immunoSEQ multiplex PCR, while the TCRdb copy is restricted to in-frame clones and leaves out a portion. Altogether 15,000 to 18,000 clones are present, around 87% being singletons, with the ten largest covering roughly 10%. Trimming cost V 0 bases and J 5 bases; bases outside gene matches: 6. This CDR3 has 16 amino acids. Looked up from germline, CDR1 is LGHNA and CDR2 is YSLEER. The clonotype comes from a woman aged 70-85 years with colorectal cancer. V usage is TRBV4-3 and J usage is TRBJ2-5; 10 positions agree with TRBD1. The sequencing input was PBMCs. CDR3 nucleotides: TGCGCCAGCAGCCAAGAACTGACAGGGGGCATGGAGACCCAGTACTTC. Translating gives CASSQELTGGMETQYF.